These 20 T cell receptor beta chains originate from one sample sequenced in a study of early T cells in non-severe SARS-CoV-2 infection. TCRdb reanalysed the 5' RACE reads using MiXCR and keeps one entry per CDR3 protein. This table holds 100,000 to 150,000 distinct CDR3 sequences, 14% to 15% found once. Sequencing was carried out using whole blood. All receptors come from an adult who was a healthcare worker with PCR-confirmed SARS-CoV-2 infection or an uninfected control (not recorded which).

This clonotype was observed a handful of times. CDR3 loop: CASSSNRVSETQYF. In DNA, the CDR3 is TGTGCCAGCAGTTCCAACAGGGTCTCGGAGACCCAGTACTTC. The V and J genes are TRBV6-2 or TRBV6-3 and TRBJ2-5; TRBD1 might be the D (6 bases). There are 14 residues in the CDR3. Germline V gene lookup returns CDR1 MNHEY and CDR2 SVGEGT. V dropped 4 bases and J dropped 5 bases, with 14 bases sitting between them.

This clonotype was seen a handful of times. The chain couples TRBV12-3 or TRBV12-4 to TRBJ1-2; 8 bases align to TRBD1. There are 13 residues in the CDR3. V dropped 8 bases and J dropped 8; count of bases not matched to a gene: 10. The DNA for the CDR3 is TGTGCCAGCTCTAAGGACAGGGATTGGGGCTACACCTTC. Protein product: CASSKDRDWGYTF.

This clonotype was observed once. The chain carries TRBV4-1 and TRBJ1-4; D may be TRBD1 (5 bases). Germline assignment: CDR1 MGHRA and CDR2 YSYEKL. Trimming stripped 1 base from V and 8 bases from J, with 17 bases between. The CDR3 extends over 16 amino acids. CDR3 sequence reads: CASSQGTTKTAEKLFF. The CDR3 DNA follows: TGCGCCAGCAGCCAAGGCACCACCAAGACAGCCGAAAAACTGTTTTTT.

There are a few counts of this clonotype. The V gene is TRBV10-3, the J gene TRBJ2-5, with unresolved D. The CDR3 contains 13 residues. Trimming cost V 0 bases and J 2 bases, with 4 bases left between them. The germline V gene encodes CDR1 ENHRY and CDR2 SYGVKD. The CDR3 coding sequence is TGTGCCATCAGTGAGTCGGTTCAAGAGACCCAGTACTTC. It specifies CAISESVQETQYF.

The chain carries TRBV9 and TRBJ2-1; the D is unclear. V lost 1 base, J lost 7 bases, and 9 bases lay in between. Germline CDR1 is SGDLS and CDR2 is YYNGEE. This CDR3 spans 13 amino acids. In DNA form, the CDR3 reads TGTGCCAGCAGCGTAATGCTGGGGAATGAGCAGTTCTTC. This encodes CASSVMLGNEQFF.

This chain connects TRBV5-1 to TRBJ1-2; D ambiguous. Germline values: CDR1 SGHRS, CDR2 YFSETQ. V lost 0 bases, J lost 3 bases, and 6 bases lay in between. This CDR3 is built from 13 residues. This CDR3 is CASSLVADYGYTF. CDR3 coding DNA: TGCGCCAGCAGCTTGGTGGCAGACTATGGCTACACCTTC.

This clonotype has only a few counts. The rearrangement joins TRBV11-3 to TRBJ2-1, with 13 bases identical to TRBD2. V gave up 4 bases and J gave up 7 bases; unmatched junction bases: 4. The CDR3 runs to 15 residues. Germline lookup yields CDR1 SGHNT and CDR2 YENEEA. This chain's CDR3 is CASSSGTSGANEQFF. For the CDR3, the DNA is TGTGCCAGCAGCTCCGGGACTAGCGGGGCGAATGAGCAGTTCTTC.

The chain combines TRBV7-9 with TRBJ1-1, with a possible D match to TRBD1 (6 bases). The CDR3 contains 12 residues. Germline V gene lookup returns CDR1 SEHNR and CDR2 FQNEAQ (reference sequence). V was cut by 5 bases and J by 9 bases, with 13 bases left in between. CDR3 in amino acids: CASSLPQGKAFF. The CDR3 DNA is TGTGCCAGCAGCCTCCCCCAGGGGAAAGCTTTCTTT.

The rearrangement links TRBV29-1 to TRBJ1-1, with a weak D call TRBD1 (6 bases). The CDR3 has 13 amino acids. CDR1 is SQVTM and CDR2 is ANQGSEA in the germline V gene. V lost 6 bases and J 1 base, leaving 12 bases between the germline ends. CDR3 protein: CSVEGHKNTEAFF. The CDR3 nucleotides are TGCAGCGTCGAGGGACACAAGAACACTGAAGCTTTCTTT.

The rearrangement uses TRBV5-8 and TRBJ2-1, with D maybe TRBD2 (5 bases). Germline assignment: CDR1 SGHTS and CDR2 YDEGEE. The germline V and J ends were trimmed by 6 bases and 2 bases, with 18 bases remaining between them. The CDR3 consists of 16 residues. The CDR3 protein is CASTRGGIGPYNEQFF. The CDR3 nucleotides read TGTGCCAGCACCCGGGGTGGCATCGGACCCTACAATGAGCAGTTCTTC.

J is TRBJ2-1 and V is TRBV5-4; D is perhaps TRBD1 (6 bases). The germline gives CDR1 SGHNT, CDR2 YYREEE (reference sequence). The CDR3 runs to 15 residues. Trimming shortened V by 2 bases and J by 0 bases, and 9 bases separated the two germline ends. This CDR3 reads CASSFDRPSYNEQFF. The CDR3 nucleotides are TGTGCCAGCAGCTTCGACAGGCCCTCCTACAATGAGCAGTTCTTC.

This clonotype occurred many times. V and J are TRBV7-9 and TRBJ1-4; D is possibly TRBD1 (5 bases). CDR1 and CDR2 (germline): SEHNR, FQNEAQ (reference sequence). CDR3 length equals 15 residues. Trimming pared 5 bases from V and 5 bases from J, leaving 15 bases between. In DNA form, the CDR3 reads TGTGCCAGCAGCCTGGGAACGGGGCCCAATGAAAAACTGTTTTTT. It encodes CASSLGTGPNEKLFF.

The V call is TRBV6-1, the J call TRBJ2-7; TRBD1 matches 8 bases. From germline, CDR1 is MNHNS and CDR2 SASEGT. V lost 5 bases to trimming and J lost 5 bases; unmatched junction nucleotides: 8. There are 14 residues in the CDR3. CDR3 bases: TGTGCCAGCAGTCATGACAGGGGATCCCACGAGCAGTACTTC. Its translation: CASSHDRGSHEQYF.

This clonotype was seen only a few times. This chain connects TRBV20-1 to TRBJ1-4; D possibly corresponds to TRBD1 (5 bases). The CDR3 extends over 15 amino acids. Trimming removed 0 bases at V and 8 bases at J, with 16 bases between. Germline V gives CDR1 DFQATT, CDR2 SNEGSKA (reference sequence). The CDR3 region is CSAREGTVPGEKLFF. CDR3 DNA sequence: TGCAGTGCTAGAGAGGGGACGGTCCCAGGGGAAAAACTGTTTTTT.

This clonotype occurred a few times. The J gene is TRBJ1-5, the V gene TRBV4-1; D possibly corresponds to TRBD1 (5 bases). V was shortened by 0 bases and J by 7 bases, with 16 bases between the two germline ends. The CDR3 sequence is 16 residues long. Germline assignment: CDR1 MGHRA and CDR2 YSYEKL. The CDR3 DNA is TGCGCCAGCAGCCAAGATGTGTCAGGGCCCAGCCAGCCCCAGCATTTT. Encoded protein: CASSQDVSGPSQPQHF.

The CDR3 bases are TGTGCCAGCAGCGCCTTAGAGGGGGTTACAGATACGCAGTATTTT. As protein: CASSALEGVTDTQYF. This chain joins TRBV7-8 and TRBJ2-3, with D possibly matching TRBD1 (6 bases). In germline, CDR1 is SGHVS, CDR2 FQNEAQ. This CDR3 is 15 amino acids long. Trimming cost V 5 bases and J 3 bases, with 15 bases left between them.

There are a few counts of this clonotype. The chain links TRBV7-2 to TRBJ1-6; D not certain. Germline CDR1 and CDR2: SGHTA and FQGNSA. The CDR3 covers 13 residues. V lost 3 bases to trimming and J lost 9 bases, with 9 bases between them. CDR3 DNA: TGTGCCAGCAGCTTGGGCATAGGTTCACCCCTCCACTTT. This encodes CASSLGIGSPLHF.

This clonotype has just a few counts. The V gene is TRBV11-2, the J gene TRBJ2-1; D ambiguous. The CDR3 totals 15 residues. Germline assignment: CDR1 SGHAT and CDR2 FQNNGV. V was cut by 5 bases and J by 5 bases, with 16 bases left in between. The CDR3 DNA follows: TGTGCCAGCAGCGAGAGGCGGCCTAAGGACAATGAGCAGTTCTTC. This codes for CASSERRPKDNEQFF.

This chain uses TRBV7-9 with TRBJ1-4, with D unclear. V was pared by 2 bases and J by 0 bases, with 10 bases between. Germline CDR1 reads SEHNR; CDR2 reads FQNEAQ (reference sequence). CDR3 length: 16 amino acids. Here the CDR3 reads CASSLPRTATNEKLFF. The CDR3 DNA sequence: TGTGCCAGCAGCTTACCCCGGACGGCAACTAATGAAAAACTGTTTTTT.

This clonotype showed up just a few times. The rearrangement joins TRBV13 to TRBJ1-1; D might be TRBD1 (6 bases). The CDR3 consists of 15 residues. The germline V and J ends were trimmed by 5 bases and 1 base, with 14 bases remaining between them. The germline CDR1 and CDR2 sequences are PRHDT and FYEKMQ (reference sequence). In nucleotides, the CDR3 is TGTGCCAGCAGCCCTCTGGGGGGCCCGAACACTGAAGCTTTCTTT. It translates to CASSPLGGPNTEAFF. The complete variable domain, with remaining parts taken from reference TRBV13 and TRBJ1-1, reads AAGVIQSPRHLIKEKRETATLKCYPIPRHDTVYWYQQGPGQDPQFLISFYEKMQSDKGSIPDRFSAQQFSDYHSELNMSSLELGDSALYFCASSPLGGPNTEAFFGQGTRLTVV.